Below, 14 T cell receptor beta chains from the same sample are listed, as sequenced in a study of technical replicates of blood from several donors. TCRdb keeps only in-frame clones here, not all; method: immunoSEQ multiplex PCR. The table includes 65,000 to 90,000 clones, 93% detected once. Sequencing was done on a sample of T cells isolated from PBMCs. All receptors come from a human donor in good health.

The chain recombines TRBV5-4 with TRBJ2-7; tentatively, D is TRBD1 (6 bases). Trimming took off 5 bases at V and 2 bases at J, with 14 bases between the two ends. Germline lookup yields CDR1 SGHNT and CDR2 YYREEE (reference sequence). The CDR3 runs 14 residues. The CDR3 DNA sequence: TGTGCCAGCAGTTACCGGGACAACCCCTACGAGCAGTACTTC. Translation: CASSYRDNPYEQYF.

This chain uses TRBV7-9 with TRBJ1-5; a weak D match, TRBD1 (6 bases). The CDR3 contains 16 residues. Germline lookup yields CDR1 SEHNR and CDR2 FQNEAQ (reference sequence). Trimming left V 5 bases short and J 3 bases short, with 17 bases between. The CDR3 DNA is TGTGCCAGCAGCCGGGGGGGCGGGGAACTCAATCAGCCCCAGCATTTT. This gives the protein CASSRGGGELNQPQHF. Variable domain in full (rest from reference TRBV7-9 and TRBJ1-5): DTGVSQNPRHKITKRGQNVTFRCDPISEHNRLYWYRQTLGQGPEFLTYFQNEAQLEKSRLLSDRFSAERPKGSFSTLEIQRTEQGDSAMYLCASSRGGGELNQPQHFGDGTRLSIL.

This clone was detected once. V usage is TRBV6-1 and J usage is TRBJ2-7; 10 bases map to TRBD1. CDR1 is MNHNS, CDR2 SASEGT, per germline. J gave up 3 bases and V 1 base, and 12 bases lay outside the gene matches. CDR3 length equals 18 residues. The DNA of the CDR3 is TGTGCCAGCAGTGAAGGGAGGCACAGACAGGGGGCGGACTACGAGCAGTACTTC. It codes for CASSEGRHRQGADYEQYF.

V is TRBV9 and J is TRBJ2-3; 8 bases map to TRBD2. The CDR3 contains 14 residues. The V gene end was trimmed by 5 bases and the J gene end by 2 bases; junction bases not matched to a gene: 4. CDR1 is SGDLS and CDR2 is YYNGEE in the germline V gene. The CDR3 region is CASRRAGATDTQYF. The CDR3 DNA reads as TGTGCCAGCAGAAGAGCGGGAGCCACAGATACGCAGTATTTT.

The chain recombines TRBV5-1 with TRBJ2-1; 9 bases agree with TRBD2. Germline values: CDR1 SGHRS, CDR2 YFSETQ. After removal of 4 bases from V and 6 bases from J, the junction contained 8 bases not matched to a gene. The length of the CDR3 is 15 residues. The CDR3 DNA sequence: TGCGCCAGCAGCCTGGATCCGGGACTAGCCAATGAGCAGTTCTTC. Translating it yields CASSLDPGLANEQFF.

This sequence joins TRBV10-2 and TRBJ1-2; 7 bases fit TRBD1. V lost 4 bases, J lost 6 bases, and 2 bases stayed unmatched. Looked up from germline, CDR1 is WSHSY and CDR2 is SAAADI. CDR3 length equals 12 residues. The CDR3 sequence: CASSGDRDGYTF. In nucleotides, the CDR3 is TGCGCCAGCAGTGGGGACAGAGATGGCTACACCTTC.

The rearrangement uses TRBV7-8 and TRBJ1-5, with 7 bases that match TRBD1. Germline CDR1 and CDR2: SGHVS and FQNEAQ. The V gene end was trimmed by 5 bases and the J gene end by 2 bases; junction bases not matched to a gene: 12. CDR3 length: 17 amino acids. CDR3 nucleotide sequence: TGTGCCAGCAGCCACGGGACAGCCGACGAGGGCAATCAGCCCCAGCATTTT. Its translation is CASSHGTADEGNQPQHF.

The rearrangement uses TRBV5-4 and TRBJ2-3, with a weak D call TRBD1 (6 bases). CDR3 size: 15 residues. Germline lookup yields CDR1 SGHNT and CDR2 YYREEE (reference sequence). V shed 0 bases and J shed 2 bases, with 10 bases lying between them. The CDR3 is CASSLVGHNTDTQYF. The CDR3 nucleotides are TGTGCCAGCAGCTTGGTGGGACACAACACAGATACGCAGTATTTT.

The chain uses TRBV25-1 and TRBJ1-2, with D uncertain. The V and J ends lost 3 bases and 4 bases respectively, with 9 bases between them. Germline CDR1 and CDR2: MGHDK and SYGVNS. The CDR3 loop spans 13 amino acids. CDR3 nucleotides: TGTGCCAGCAGTGAGGCGGGAACCTATGGCTACACCTTC. Encoded protein: CASSEAGTYGYTF.

The chain uses TRBV25-1 and TRBJ1-2; perhaps TRBD1 as D (5 bases). The V end was cut by 4 bases, the J end by 4 bases, with 22 bases between. This CDR3 is 17 amino acids long. Germline values: CDR1 MGHDK, CDR2 SYGVNS. The CDR3 loop is CASSGALMGRQGYGYTF. The CDR3 DNA is TGTGCCAGCAGTGGGGCACTGATGGGGCGGCAGGGCTATGGCTACACCTTC.

The chain carries TRBV10-2 and TRBJ2-1; 13 bases agree with TRBD2. With V trimmed by 3 bases and J by 8 bases, 10 bases remained unmatched. Germline V gene data show CDR1 as WSHSY and CDR2 as SAAADI. The CDR3 covers 17 residues. The CDR3 loop is CASSDPGLAGVGDEQFF. The CDR3 DNA sequence: TGCGCCAGCAGTGACCCTGGACTAGCGGGAGTCGGGGATGAGCAGTTCTTC.

This sequence joins TRBV7-7 and TRBJ2-2; D is perhaps TRBD1 (5 bases). V was trimmed by 0 bases and J by 3 bases, leaving 5 bases between them. Germline CDR1 reads SSHAT; CDR2 reads FNYEAQ (reference sequence). This CDR3 contains 14 residues. The CDR3 DNA is TGTGCCAGCAGCTTAGCCAGGGACACCGGGGAGCTGTTTTTT. Its protein product is CASSLARDTGELFF.

The V gene is TRBV15, the J gene TRBJ2-6, with D perhaps matching TRBD2 (5 bases). This CDR3 has 16 amino acids. From germline, CDR1 is LNHNV and CDR2 YYDKDF (reference sequence). V lost 4 bases, J lost 3 bases, and 13 bases lay in between. CDR3 residues: CATSMEPGDGANVLTF. CDR3 nucleotides: TGTGCCACCAGCATGGAGCCCGGGGATGGGGCCAACGTCCTGACTTTC.

V gene TRBV30 combines with J gene TRBJ1-2; perhaps TRBD1 as D (6 bases). V lost 6 bases and J lost 4, with 18 bases in between. This CDR3 comprises 14 residues. Per germline, CDR1 GTSNPN and CDR2 SVGIG (reference sequence). The CDR3 DNA reads as TGTGCCTGCTTTTTTGGGGGCGCATCCTATGGCTACACCTTC. It codes for CACFFGGASYGYTF.